The TCR beta chain under discussion was sequenced for a study of blood T cell repertoires in COVID-19. Study-wide context: Sites across the United States, Italy and Spain contributed samples from acute and convalescent COVID-19. Sources were T cells, B-cell-depleted T cells, or PBMCs; the material itself was cDNA or gDNA.

With regard to this clone: The sample contains more than one DNA sequence encoding this CDR3.

Original processing notes: Reference gene primers were amplified, and this amplification served to estimate nucleated cell counts. Assay used: immunoSEQ multiplex PCR; TCRdb lists only in-frame clones, some missing. The DNA was the basis for D and trimming; V, J and clone size are from that table. The data show 350,000 to 450,000 clones, with 85% seen just once and roughly 3.6% held by the top ten. V dropped 5 bases and J dropped 4 bases, with 9 bases sitting between them. This CDR3 region has 12 residues. Germline V gene data show CDR1 as SEHNR and CDR2 as FQNEAQ (reference sequence). The genes are TRBV7-9 and TRBJ2-7; tentative D call: TRBD2 (6 bases). Source material: peripheral blood. This clonotype was obtained from a young woman with acute or convalescent COVID-19. In DNA form, the CDR3 reads TGTGCCAGCAGCGGGGGGACGTACGAGCAGTACTTC. Its translation: CASSGGTYEQYF.